Given below is one T cell receptor beta chain in context. This clonotype was detected many times. Its target antigen remains unknown. Per-base quality was not reported, and no clone a single base away is much larger than it. The library was built by means of PCR. TCRdb records Illumina HiSeq 2500 as the sequencer. Molecular barcoding was employed in the preparation of TCR libraries, with unique molecular identifiers being used to normalize TCRbeta repertoire quantification. TCRdb applied fastp at Q25 and MiXCR to the public reads, then kept only in-frame beta chains. Each entry merges the rows of one CDR3 protein and shows their most common DNA and genes. The sample table shows around 70,000 distinct CDR3 sequences, and roughly a tenth are seen once. In total, the top ten clones hold about 13% of the sample. The treatment or condition label for this specimen denotes: allogeneic hematopoietic cell transplantation with graft depleted of TCRalphabeta T cells and CD19 B cells. The transplant recipients were children given TCRalphabeta/CD19-depleted allogeneic hematopoietic cell grafts.

The sample originates from a study of T-cell reconstitution after alpha-beta-depleted transplantation in children listed by TCRdb under 2016. In terms of the full investigation: Using TCR repertoire profiling, the study quantitatively followed how T-cell immune reconstitution unfolded in children after TCRalphabeta/CD19-depleted allogeneic hematopoietic cell transplantation. The research as a whole found: The high TCRbeta diversity at day 60 in some patients was ascribed to recipient T cells and intrathymic progenitors that had survived conditioning. Over subsequent months, a decline in hyperexpanded clone frequencies was noted, and after one year, T-cell counts and TCRbeta diversity were mostly ascribed to newly produced T cells. Apparently early alphabetaT-cell count recovery about two months after transplant reportedly relied on only several hundred rapidly expanded clones derived from non-depleted graft cells.

This sample comprised PBMCs, obtained before TCRalphabeta/CD19-depleted stem cell transplant. The origin of this receptor is a boy between 5 and 17 years old with acute myeloid leukemia, due to receive a stem cell transplant.

For the CDR3, the sequence is CSARKGLSTNYGYTF. The nucleotide sequence is TGCAGTGCTAGGAAGGGGCTCAGTACTAACTATGGCTACACCTTC. This chain is built from TRBV20-1 and TRBJ1-2; possibly the D gene is TRBD1, per 5 matching bases. V is shortened by 3 bases, J by 0 bases, and the region joining them spans 14 bases. The cysteine opens and the phenylalanine closes a CDR3 of 15 amino acids. CDR3 DNA only is kept here, 45 bases in frame from base 1. For CDR1 and CDR2, the germline V gene (reference sequence) lists DFQATT and SNEGSKA.